What follows is one T cell receptor beta chain and its context. Its antigen is currently unknown. This sample stems from a study of cytomegalovirus exposure and HLA in healthy donors. Study as a whole: Per a later analysis, the approximately 600 first-cohort and 100 to 150 validation repertoires shared one platform. Study-wide results and caveats: Reportedly, cytomegalovirus status was diagnosed with high sensitivity and specificity. TCR beta chains numbering about 160 were designated cytomegalovirus-associated. A few chains tied to CMV proved CMV antigen-specific in vitro.

Trimming removed 10 bases from V and 5 bases from J, with 15 bases in between. This CDR3 has 14 amino acids. Germline loops: CDR1 MNHEY, CDR2 SMNVEV (reference sequence). TCRdb keeps only in-frame clones here, not all; method: immunoSEQ multiplex PCR. The top ten hold around 2% of the sample, which has 150,000 to 200,000 clones, approximately 86% seen once. This TCR was sampled from a man aged 25 to 45 in good health and CMV-seropositive. This chain connects TRBV27 to TRBJ1-6; D gene unclear. The sequenced sample consisted of PBMCs. The CDR3 sequence is CANSGIGDNSPLHF. The CDR3 bases are TGTGCCAATTCGGGGATTGGGGATAATTCACCCCTCCACTTT.